This T cell receptor (beta chain) stems from a study of beta chain features in type 1 diabetes. Investigators reverse transcribed all isolated RNA, so they sequenced expressed TCRB transcripts. Sequencing was performed with immunoSEQ multiplex PCR; in TCRdb, only in-frame clones are kept and a portion is missing. The sample records some 170,000 clones, roughly 63% being singletons. The ends were cut back, 2 bases at V and 2 bases at J, with 10 bases in the middle. The length of the CDR3 is 13 residues. Germline assignment: CDR1 GTSNPN and CDR2 SVGIG (reference sequence). Whole-study findings and limits: Type 1 diabetes patients had VDJ junctions that carried fewer insertions and more deletions. There was no resolution here of whether HLA type influences TCRB rearrangement. In all four CD4+ subsets, TCRB CDR3 length was significantly, moderately reduced in type 1 diabetes.

About this clone: No antigen is known for it.

The sequencing sample was made of naive CD4+ T cells from blood. The chain combines TRBV30 with TRBJ2-7, with D hard to call. This receptor was obtained from a man aged 25-40 years with type 1 diabetes. In DNA form, the CDR3 reads TGTGCCTGGAGTAATACTGGGACCTACGAGCAGTACTTC. Protein product: CAWSNTGTYEQYF.